This is a list of T cell receptor beta chains from one sample in a study of neurological immune-mediated disorders. Each CDR3 protein gets one entry after TCRdb re-called the 5' RACE reads with MiXCR. This repertoire shows about 58,000 distinct CDR3 sequences, approximately 3.1% found once; its top ten account for 6% to 9%. The sample was PBMCs. Receptors were obtained from an older woman with multiple sclerosis. The CDR3 runs from the conserved cysteine through the conserved F or W. Fields, in order: J gene, clone size, D gene, V gene, CDR3 DNA, CDR3 protein. A D gene is named only where the DNA matches it firmly. Size is stated for part of the rows, as once, few or many counts, or as a class when the clone is expanded.

J gene: TRBJ2-3
clone size: many
D gene: TRBD2
V gene: TRBV5-1
CDR3 DNA: TGCGCCAGCAGCTTGTGGGCGGGAGACACAGATACGCAGTATTTT
CDR3 protein: CASSLWAGDTDTQYF

J gene: TRBJ2-1
clone size: many
D gene: NA
V gene: TRBV7-2
CDR3 DNA: TGTGCCAGCAGCCCGGCACCATACAATGAGCAGTTCTTC
CDR3 protein: CASSPAPYNEQFF

J gene: TRBJ2-7
clone size: many
D gene: TRBD1
V gene: TRBV5-1
CDR3 DNA: TGCGCCAGCAGCAACCCGGGACAGGGGGGGGTGCAGTACTTC
CDR3 protein: CASSNPGQGGVQYF

J gene: TRBJ2-5
clone size: many
D gene: TRBD2
V gene: TRBV5-1
CDR3 DNA: TGCGCCAGCAGCACCGGACTAGCGGGGGGGCAAGAGACCCAGTACTTC
CDR3 protein: CASSTGLAGGQETQYF

J gene: TRBJ2-2
clone size: once
D gene: NA
V gene: TRBV7-6
CDR3 DNA: TGTGCCAGCAGCCTAAGTGGGTACACCGGGGAGCTGTTTTTT
CDR3 protein: CASSLSGYTGELFF

J gene: TRBJ1-2
clone size: many
D gene: TRBD1
V gene: TRBV5-1
CDR3 DNA: TGCGCCAGCGGCCTTGGACAGGGTGATGGCTACACCTTC
CDR3 protein: CASGLGQGDGYTF

J gene: TRBJ1-1
clone size: few
D gene: TRBD1
V gene: TRBV20-1
CDR3 DNA: TGCAGTGCAAACAGGGGGCGAAAGAACACTGAAGCTTTCTTT
CDR3 protein: CSANRGRKNTEAFF

J gene: TRBJ2-2
clone size: many
D gene: NA
V gene: TRBV7-2
CDR3 DNA: TGTGCCAGCAGCTTAGGACAGAACACCGGGGAGCTGTTTTTT
CDR3 protein: CASSLGQNTGELFF

J gene: TRBJ1-6
clone size: many
D gene: NA
V gene: TRBV12-3/TRBV12-4
CDR3 DNA: TGTGCCAGCAGTTTGGCGGGACGAAATTCACCCCTCCACTTT
CDR3 protein: CASSLAGRNSPLHF

J gene: TRBJ1-2
clone size: many
D gene: NA
V gene: TRBV5-1
CDR3 DNA: TGCGCCAGCAGCTTGAACGGAGATGGCTACACCTTC
CDR3 protein: CASSLNGDGYTF

J gene: TRBJ1-4
clone size: many
D gene: NA
V gene: TRBV7-9
CDR3 DNA: TGTGCCTCAGCCGGGGGCGAAAAACTGTTTTTT
CDR3 protein: CASAGGEKLFF

J gene: TRBJ2-1
clone size: many
D gene: NA
V gene: TRBV18
CDR3 DNA: TGTGCCAGCTCACCTTCAGGAGGTTACAATGAGCAGTTCTTC
CDR3 protein: CASSPSGGYNEQFF

J gene: TRBJ2-6
clone size: NA
D gene: TRBD1
V gene: TRBV20-1
CDR3 DNA: TGCAGTGCTCACAGGGGGTTCTCCAACGTCCTGACTTTC
CDR3 protein: CSAHRGFSNVLTF

J gene: TRBJ2-5
clone size: many
D gene: TRBD2
V gene: TRBV6-1
CDR3 DNA: TGTGCCAGCAGTTCGCGGGGAGGGGACCAAGAGACCCAGTACTTC
CDR3 protein: CASSSRGGDQETQYF

J gene: TRBJ2-5
clone size: many
D gene: NA
V gene: TRBV11-2
CDR3 DNA: TGTGCCAGCACCAAGAACGGACCGGGAGTGACCCAGTACTTC
CDR3 protein: CASTKNGPGVTQYF

J gene: TRBJ2-3
clone size: many
D gene: TRBD1
V gene: TRBV28
CDR3 DNA: TGTGCCAGCAGTATCGCCGGGACAGGGGGAACAGATACGCAGTATTTT
CDR3 protein: CASSIAGTGGTDTQYF

J gene: TRBJ1-2
clone size: NA
D gene: NA
V gene: TRBV7-2
CDR3 DNA: TGTGCCAGCAGCTTAGCGGCTCCGTATGGCTACACCTTC
CDR3 protein: CASSLAAPYGYTF

J gene: TRBJ2-7
clone size: many
D gene: TRBD2
V gene: TRBV20-1
CDR3 DNA: TGCAGTGCTAGAGATCTGCGGCGGGAGTGGTACGAGCAGTACTTC
CDR3 protein: CSARDLRREWYEQYF

J gene: TRBJ2-2
clone size: many
D gene: TRBD1
V gene: TRBV5-1
CDR3 DNA: TGCGCCAGCAGCGATAACCCAACGACAGGGGGTACCGGGGAGCTGTTTTTT
CDR3 protein: CASSDNPTTGGTGELFF

J gene: TRBJ2-3
clone size: few
D gene: NA
V gene: TRBV28
CDR3 DNA: TGTGCCAGCAGTTCCCGGCGGTGGGGGAAAAGCACAGATACGCAGTATTTT
CDR3 protein: CASSSRRWGKSTDTQYF

J gene: TRBJ2-1
clone size: many
D gene: TRBD2
V gene: TRBV27
CDR3 DNA: TGTGCCAGCAGAGCAGCGGGAGGGCCTTCTAATGAGCAGTTCTTC
CDR3 protein: CASRAAGGPSNEQFF

J gene: TRBJ2-5
clone size: many
D gene: NA
V gene: TRBV20-1
CDR3 DNA: TGCAGTGCTATGGGGGGTCCAGAGACCCAGTACTTC
CDR3 protein: CSAMGGPETQYF

J gene: TRBJ2-3
clone size: many
D gene: TRBD2
V gene: TRBV24-1
CDR3 DNA: TGTGCCACCAGTGATCCGTTTCCGCGGGAGGGCGGAGATACGCAGTATTTT
CDR3 protein: CATSDPFPREGGDTQYF

J gene: TRBJ2-1
clone size: many
D gene: NA
V gene: TRBV19
CDR3 DNA: TGTGCCAGTAGGCCGAGTTGGGATGCTGAGCAGTTCTTC
CDR3 protein: CASRPSWDAEQFF

J gene: TRBJ2-3
clone size: many
D gene: TRBD2
V gene: TRBV28
CDR3 DNA: TGTGCCAGCAGTTCGTCGGGGGGGTCAGATACGCAGTATTTT
CDR3 protein: CASSSSGGSDTQYF

J gene: TRBJ2-6
clone size: many
D gene: TRBD1
V gene: TRBV28
CDR3 DNA: TGTGCCAGCACCTCGACAGGGGTTCTCTCTGGGGCCAACGTCCTGACTTTC
CDR3 protein: CASTSTGVLSGANVLTF

J gene: TRBJ2-5
clone size: many
D gene: NA
V gene: TRBV20-1
CDR3 DNA: TGCAGTGCTAGCTTGACTGGCCAGGCCCAGTACTTC
CDR3 protein: CSASLTGQAQYF

J gene: TRBJ1-5
clone size: many
D gene: NA
V gene: TRBV6-1
CDR3 DNA: TGTGCCAGCAGTGAGGGACAGCCCCAGCATTTT
CDR3 protein: CASSEGQPQHF

J gene: TRBJ2-1
clone size: many
D gene: TRBD1
V gene: TRBV5-1
CDR3 DNA: TGCGCCAGCAGCTTCGCAGGGGGTAGAGTCAATGAGCAGTTCTTC
CDR3 protein: CASSFAGGRVNEQFF

J gene: TRBJ1-2
clone size: many
D gene: NA
V gene: TRBV12-3/TRBV12-4
CDR3 DNA: TGTGCCAGCAGCCCTGCAGGGGTCGGAGGCTACACCTTC
CDR3 protein: CASSPAGVGGYTF

J gene: TRBJ2-7
clone size: few
D gene: TRBD1
V gene: TRBV9
CDR3 DNA: TGTGCCAGCAGCGTAGGCCCGGGACAGGGGGCCTACGAGCAGTACTTC
CDR3 protein: CASSVGPGQGAYEQYF

J gene: TRBJ1-1
clone size: many
D gene: TRBD1
V gene: TRBV12-3/TRBV12-4
CDR3 DNA: TGTGCCAGCAGTCCCCAACAGGGGTTGGGCACTGAAGCTTTCTTT
CDR3 protein: CASSPQQGLGTEAFF

J gene: TRBJ2-1
clone size: many
D gene: NA
V gene: TRBV5-1
CDR3 DNA: TGCGCCAGCAGCTCTATTGGGACTGACTACAATGAGCAGTTCTTC
CDR3 protein: CASSSIGTDYNEQFF

J gene: TRBJ1-1
clone size: many
D gene: TRBD1
V gene: TRBV29-1
CDR3 DNA: TGCAGCGCACAGGGGACCACTGAAGCTTTCTTT
CDR3 protein: CSAQGTTEAFF

J gene: TRBJ1-1
clone size: many
D gene: TRBD1
V gene: TRBV27
CDR3 DNA: TGTGCCAGCAGTTTATCGGGGACAGGGGCCACTGAAGCTTTCTTT
CDR3 protein: CASSLSGTGATEAFF

J gene: TRBJ1-2
clone size: many
D gene: NA
V gene: TRBV20-1
CDR3 DNA: TGCAGTGCGGTTCCGAGGTCTAACTATGGCTACACCTTC
CDR3 protein: CSAVPRSNYGYTF

J gene: TRBJ2-3
clone size: many
D gene: TRBD2
V gene: TRBV6-2/TRBV6-3
CDR3 DNA: TGTGCCAGCAGTTACGGGACTAGCGTCGGGGATACGCAGTATTTT
CDR3 protein: CASSYGTSVGDTQYF

J gene: TRBJ2-7
clone size: few
D gene: NA
V gene: TRBV3-1
CDR3 DNA: TGTGCCAGCAGCCAACATGGGCAGGCCTACGAGCAGTACTTC
CDR3 protein: CASSQHGQAYEQYF

J gene: TRBJ2-2
clone size: many
D gene: NA
V gene: TRBV20-1
CDR3 DNA: TGCAGTGCTAGAGAAAGCGGGACAGGGAACACCGGGGAGCTGTTTTTT
CDR3 protein: CSARESGTGNTGELFF

J gene: TRBJ1-2
clone size: many
D gene: TRBD1
V gene: TRBV4-1
CDR3 DNA: TGCGCCAGCAGCCAAGATGGACAGGGGCGCTTGTCCCACTACACCTTC
CDR3 protein: CASSQDGQGRLSHYTF

J gene: TRBJ1-1
clone size: many
D gene: NA
V gene: TRBV18
CDR3 DNA: TGTGCCAGCTCCCCAAGGAGGGCTGAAGCTTTCTTT
CDR3 protein: CASSPRRAEAFF

J gene: TRBJ2-7
clone size: many
D gene: NA
V gene: TRBV6-2/TRBV6-3
CDR3 DNA: TGTGCCAGCAGGAAAAACTACGGCGGCGAGCAGTACTTC
CDR3 protein: CASRKNYGGEQYF

J gene: TRBJ2-4
clone size: many
D gene: TRBD2
V gene: TRBV20-1
CDR3 DNA: TGCAGTGCTAAGGCTAGCGGGGCAAACATTCAGTACTTC
CDR3 protein: CSAKASGANIQYF

J gene: TRBJ2-5
clone size: many
D gene: NA
V gene: TRBV5-1
CDR3 DNA: TGCGCCAGCAGCTTGCAGGGGTCCGAAGAGACCCAGTACTTC
CDR3 protein: CASSLQGSEETQYF

J gene: TRBJ2-3
clone size: many
D gene: NA
V gene: TRBV20-1
CDR3 DNA: TGCAGTGCTAGTGGGGCCAGAAGCACAGATACGCAGTATTTT
CDR3 protein: CSASGARSTDTQYF

J gene: TRBJ2-1
clone size: many
D gene: NA
V gene: TRBV7-2
CDR3 DNA: TGTGCCAGCAGCTTATTTATGGGGGAATTCAATGAGCAGTTCTTC
CDR3 protein: CASSLFMGEFNEQFF

J gene: TRBJ2-3
clone size: many
D gene: NA
V gene: TRBV15
CDR3 DNA: TGTGCCACCAGCACAACCCCAGATACGCAGTATTTT
CDR3 protein: CATSTTPDTQYF

J gene: TRBJ2-7
clone size: many
D gene: NA
V gene: TRBV6-2/TRBV6-3
CDR3 DNA: TGTGCCAGCAGTTCAGCCGGGTCCGCGGACGAGCAGTACTTC
CDR3 protein: CASSSAGSADEQYF

J gene: TRBJ2-6
clone size: few
D gene: NA
V gene: TRBV11-2
CDR3 DNA: TGTGCCAGCAGCTTAGTCGGAAGGGGGGCTGGGGCCAACGTCCTGACTTTC
CDR3 protein: CASSLVGRGAGANVLTF

J gene: TRBJ2-3
clone size: many
D gene: NA
V gene: TRBV3-1
CDR3 DNA: TGTGCCAGCAGCTGGGATCGTGGTACGCAGTATTTT
CDR3 protein: CASSWDRGTQYF

J gene: TRBJ2-3
clone size: many
D gene: NA
V gene: TRBV7-2
CDR3 DNA: TGTGCCAGCAGCTCCTTGATACCGAGCTCTAGCACAGATACGCAGTATTTT
CDR3 protein: CASSSLIPSSSTDTQYF

J gene: TRBJ2-1
clone size: many
D gene: TRBD1
V gene: TRBV5-1
CDR3 DNA: TGCGCCAGCAGCCCCGGGACAGGGGGAAATGAGCAGTTCTTC
CDR3 protein: CASSPGTGGNEQFF

J gene: TRBJ2-1
clone size: many
D gene: TRBD1
V gene: TRBV5-1
CDR3 DNA: TGCGCCAGCAGCTTGACCCCTATGACAGGGGAGTATGAGCAGTTCTTC
CDR3 protein: CASSLTPMTGEYEQFF

J gene: TRBJ2-5
clone size: many
D gene: TRBD2
V gene: TRBV18
CDR3 DNA: TGTGCCAGCTCATTAGCGGGGGCTCAAGAGACCCAGTACTTC
CDR3 protein: CASSLAGAQETQYF

J gene: TRBJ2-7
clone size: NA
D gene: NA
V gene: TRBV10-3
CDR3 DNA: TGTGCCATCAGTGAGCCCGACAAACAGGGAAGTGGGTACTTC
CDR3 protein: CAISEPDKQGSGYF

J gene: TRBJ2-1
clone size: many
D gene: NA
V gene: TRBV7-2
CDR3 DNA: TGTGCCAGCAGAGGCAACGGGGATGAGCAGTTCTTC
CDR3 protein: CASRGNGDEQFF

J gene: TRBJ2-7
clone size: many
D gene: NA
V gene: TRBV20-1
CDR3 DNA: TGCAGTGCTAGAGACAGGGAACCATACGAGCAGTACTTC
CDR3 protein: CSARDREPYEQYF

J gene: TRBJ1-5
clone size: many
D gene: TRBD1
V gene: TRBV6-5
CDR3 DNA: TGTGCCAGCAGAAGGACAGGGGGATTTGCGCCCCAGCATTTT
CDR3 protein: CASRRTGGFAPQHF

J gene: TRBJ2-5
clone size: many
D gene: NA
V gene: TRBV10-3
CDR3 DNA: TGTGCCATCAGTGAGGCGGTACAAGAGACCCAGTACTTC
CDR3 protein: CAISEAVQETQYF